The clone carrying this T cell receptor beta chain was detected once. Only in-frame clones appear in the TCRdb table, and some are missing; sequencing was by immunoSEQ multiplex PCR. Among some 15,000 clones listed, under 90% were seen once. This CDR3 contains 15 residues. Per germline, CDR1 SEHNR and CDR2 FQNEAQ (reference sequence). With 5 bases clipped from V and 1 base from J, the junction kept 4 bases outside the gene matches. This record belongs to a study of PD-1 blockade in mismatch repair-deficient tumors. Study-wide context: Patients had more than ten mismatch repair-deficient cancer types, all previously treated and progressing.

Every patient had mismatch repair deficiency by PCR or immunohistochemistry. This TCR derives from an adult with mismatch repair-deficient cancer. This sequence joins TRBV7-9 and TRBJ2-2, with 7 positions matching TRBD1. The sample here was PBMCs, taken roughly 24 weeks after starting pembrolizumab. CDR3 sequence reads: CASSTGTENTGELFF. In DNA, the CDR3 is TGTGCCAGCAGCACCGGGACAGAGAACACCGGGGAGCTGTTTTTT.